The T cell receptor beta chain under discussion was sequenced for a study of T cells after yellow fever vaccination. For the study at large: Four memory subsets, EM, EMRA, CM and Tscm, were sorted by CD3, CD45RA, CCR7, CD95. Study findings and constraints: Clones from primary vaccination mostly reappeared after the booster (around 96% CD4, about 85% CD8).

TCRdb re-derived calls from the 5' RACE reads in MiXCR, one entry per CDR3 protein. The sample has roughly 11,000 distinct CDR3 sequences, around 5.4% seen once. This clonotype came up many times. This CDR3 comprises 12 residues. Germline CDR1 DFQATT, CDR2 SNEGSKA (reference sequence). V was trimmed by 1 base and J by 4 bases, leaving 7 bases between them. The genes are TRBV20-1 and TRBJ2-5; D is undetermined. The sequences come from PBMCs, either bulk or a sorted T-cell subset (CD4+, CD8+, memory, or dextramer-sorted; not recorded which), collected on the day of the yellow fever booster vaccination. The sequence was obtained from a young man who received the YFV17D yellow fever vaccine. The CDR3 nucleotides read TGCAGTGCTAGAGCCCCGGCAGAGACCCAGTACTTC. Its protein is CSARAPAETQYF.